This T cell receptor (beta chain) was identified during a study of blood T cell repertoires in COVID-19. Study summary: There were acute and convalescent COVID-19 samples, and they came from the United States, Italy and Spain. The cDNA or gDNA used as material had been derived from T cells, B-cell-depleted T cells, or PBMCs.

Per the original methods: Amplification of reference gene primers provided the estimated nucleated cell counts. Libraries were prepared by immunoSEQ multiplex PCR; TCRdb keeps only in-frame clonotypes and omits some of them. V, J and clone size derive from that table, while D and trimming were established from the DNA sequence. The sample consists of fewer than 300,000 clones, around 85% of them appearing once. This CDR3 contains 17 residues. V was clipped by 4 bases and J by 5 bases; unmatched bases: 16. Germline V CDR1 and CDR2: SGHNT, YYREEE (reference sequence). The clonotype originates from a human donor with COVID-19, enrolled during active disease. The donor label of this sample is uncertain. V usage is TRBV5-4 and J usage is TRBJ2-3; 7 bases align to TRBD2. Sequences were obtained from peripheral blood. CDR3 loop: CASSIKGLAATGDTQYF. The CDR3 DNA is TGTGCCAGCAGCATTAAAGGGCTAGCGGCGACGGGAGATACGCAGTATTTT.